These T cell receptor beta chains were read from a single sample in a study of cytomegalovirus exposure and HLA in healthy donors. Measured with immunoSEQ multiplex PCR; TCRdb has only the in-frame clones, and not every one. The table shows around 190,000 clones, with 70% to 80% occurring only once. Sequenced material: PBMCs. These receptors all come from a woman aged 45 to 65 in good health and CMV-seronegative. The CDR3 runs from the conserved cysteine through the conserved F or W. A D gene is named only where the DNA matches it firmly. Rows may omit the clone size; those that give it use once, few, many or a size class.

d_call	v_call	j_call	clone_size	cdr3_aa	cdr3_nt
TRBD1	TRBV19	TRBJ1-1	.	CASTDRGQAGTEAFF	TGTGCCAGTACCGACAGGGGGCAAGCGGGCACTGAAGCTTTCTTT
.	TRBV29-1	TRBJ2-1	.	CSVSQYNEQFF	TGCAGCGTTTCTCAGTACAATGAGCAGTTCTTC
.	TRBV18	TRBJ1-5	.	CASFWDTTGPQHF	TGTGCCAGCTTTTGGGACACCACGGGGCCCCAGCATTTT
TRBD2	TRBV10-3	TRBJ2-5	.	CAISSGGARLGRETQYF	TGTGCCATCAGTAGCGGGGGAGCTAGATTGGGGCGGGAGACCCAGTACTTC
.	TRBV5-1	TRBJ2-7	.	CASGRQNTYEQYF	TGCGCCAGCGGACGACAGAACACCTACGAGCAGTACTTC
.	TRBV19	TRBJ1-2	few	CASTRTAFSGYTF	TGTGCCAGTACCCGGACAGCTTTCTCCGGCTACACCTTC
TRBD2	TRBV2	TRBJ2-5	.	CASRDLAGVGETQYF	TGTGCCAGCAGAGACCTAGCGGGGGTTGGGGAGACCCAGTACTTC
TRBD2	TRBV29-1	TRBJ2-1	.	CSVEGTSGLPYNEQFF	TGCAGCGTTGAGGGGACTAGCGGCCTCCCCTACAATGAGCAGTTCTTC
.	TRBV5-1	TRBJ1-2	.	CASSLGRDFGYTF	TGCGCCAGCAGCTTGGGACGGGACTTCGGCTACACCTTC
.	TRBV2	TRBJ1-1	.	CASRWGSNTEAFF	TGTGCCAGCAGATGGGGCAGTAACACTGAAGCTTTCTTT
TRBD1	TRBV5-1	TRBJ2-7	.	CASQRDRHSYEQYF	TGCGCCAGCCAAAGGGACAGGCACTCCTACGAGCAGTACTTC
TRBD1	TRBV5-4	TRBJ2-2	.	CASSQGQGARDTGELFF	TGTGCCAGCAGCCAGGGACAGGGGGCGCGGGACACCGGGGAGCTGTTTTTT
.	TRBV7-2	TRBJ2-4	.	CASSSGGSQYF	TGTGCCAGCAGTTCAGGGGGGAGTCAGTACTTC
.	TRBV29-1	TRBJ1-2	.	CSVEEAAHYGYTF	TGCAGCGTTGAAGAGGCAGCGCACTATGGCTACACCTTC
.	TRBV27	TRBJ2-2	.	CASSFSPTGELFF	TGTGCCAGCAGTTTCTCCCCCACCGGGGAGCTGTTTTTT
.	TRBV7-9	TRBJ1-1	.	CSSSSRVNTEAFF	TGTTCCAGCAGCTCACGGGTGAACACTGAAGCTTTCTTT
.	TRBV7-2	TRBJ1-1	.	CASSTGSTEAFF	TGTGCCAGCAGCACAGGGAGCACTGAAGCTTTCTTT
.	TRBV2	TRBJ1-2	.	CASRVGALASYGYTF	TGTGCCAGCAGGGTGGGAGCACTAGCATCCTATGGCTACACCTTC
.	TRBV7-2	TRBJ1-1	.	CASSLVQMNTEAFF	TGTGCCAGCAGCTTAGTACAGATGAACACTGAAGCTTTCTTT
TRBD1	TRBV4-1	TRBJ2-5	.	CASSQRQGGETQYF	TGCGCCAGCAGCCAAAGACAGGGGGGAGAGACCCAGTACTTC
TRBD1	TRBV7-2	TRBJ2-4	.	CASSFTGGEKNIQYF	TGTGCCAGCAGCTTCACAGGGGGCGAGAAAAACATTCAGTACTTC
TRBD2	TRBV25-1	TRBJ2-4	once	CASSLGGSLGIQYF	TGTGCCAGCAGTCTAGGCGGGAGCTTAGGCATTCAGTACTTC
.	TRBV28	TRBJ1-2	.	CASYDRLYGYTF	TGTGCCAGCTATGACAGACTCTATGGCTACACCTTC
TRBD1	TRBV6-5	TRBJ2-5	once	CASSSGQGAETQYF	TGTGCCAGCAGCTCCGGACAGGGGGCAGAGACCCAGTACTTC
.	TRBV13	TRBJ1-5	.	CASSLRVGGIGQPQHF	TGTGCCAGCAGCCTCCGAGTCGGGGGAATAGGACAGCCCCAGCATTTT
TRBD2	TRBV9	TRBJ2-1	.	CASSPRVAGGNEQFF	TGTGCCAGCAGCCCCCGGGTAGCGGGGGGAAATGAGCAGTTCTTC
TRBD2	TRBV11-2	TRBJ2-5	.	CASSSGLAGEVETQYF	TGTGCCAGCAGCTCGGGACTAGCGGGAGAGGTAGAGACCCAGTACTTC
TRBD1	TRBV4-1	TRBJ1-1	.	CASLPGGVHRGNTEAFF	TGCGCCAGCTTACCCGGGGGAGTTCACAGGGGGAACACTGAAGCTTTCTTT
.	TRBV4-1	TRBJ1-1	.	CASSQGQVNTEAFF	TGCGCCAGCAGCCAAGGACAGGTGAACACTGAAGCTTTCTTT
TRBD2	TRBV7-2	TRBJ2-1	.	CASSSRLAGGRNEQFF	TGTGCCAGCAGCTCTAGACTAGCGGGAGGAAGGAATGAGCAGTTCTTC
.	TRBV27	TRBJ1-1	.	CASSLVRMDTEAFF	TGTGCCAGCAGTTTAGTGCGTATGGACACTGAAGCTTTCTTT
TRBD1	TRBV9	TRBJ1-1	.	CASSGTGVADTEAFF	TGTGCCAGCAGCGGTACAGGGGTCGCGGACACTGAAGCTTTCTTT
.	TRBV7-9	TRBJ1-2	.	CASRELESIYGYTF	TGTGCCAGCAGGGAGTTAGAGTCGATCTATGGCTACACCTTC
TRBD1	TRBV18	TRBJ1-4	.	CASSPKGQLNEKLFF	TGTGCCAGCTCACCAAAGGGACAGTTGAATGAAAAACTGTTTTTT
.	TRBV5-1	TRBJ2-2	.	CASSLDVADTGELFF	TGCGCCAGCAGCTTGGATGTGGCGGACACCGGGGAGCTGTTTTTT
.	TRBV4-1	TRBJ2-3	few	CASSHGSDTQYF	TGCGCCAGCAGCCACGGTTCAGATACGCAGTATTTT
.	TRBV5-6	TRBJ1-5	.	CASSLGGDQPQHF	TGTGCCAGCAGCTTGGGGGGGGATCAGCCCCAGCATTTT
.	TRBV4-1	TRBJ1-3	.	CASSHITVIGNTIYF	TGCGCCAGCAGCCATATAACAGTAATCGGAAACACCATATATTTT
TRBD1	TRBV25-1	TRBJ1-2	once	CASSGSGTGHYGYTF	TGTGCCAGCAGTGGTTCCGGGACAGGGCATTATGGCTACACCTTC
TRBD2	TRBV29-1	TRBJ2-4	.	CSVDIQRGAKNIQYF	TGCAGCGTTGACATCCAGCGGGGAGCCAAAAACATTCAGTACTTC
TRBD1	TRBV15	TRBJ1-6	.	CATSRKGTGFNSPLHF	TGTGCCACCAGCAGAAAGGGGACAGGGTTTAATTCACCCCTCCACTTT
TRBD2	TRBV29-1	TRBJ2-5	.	CSVRLAGGETQYF	TGCAGCGTTCGACTAGCGGGAGGAGAGACCCAGTACTTC
TRBD1	TRBV28	TRBJ1-2	.	CASSFGQGRGDYGYTF	TGTGCCAGCAGTTTCGGACAGGGCCGAGGGGACTATGGCTACACCTTC